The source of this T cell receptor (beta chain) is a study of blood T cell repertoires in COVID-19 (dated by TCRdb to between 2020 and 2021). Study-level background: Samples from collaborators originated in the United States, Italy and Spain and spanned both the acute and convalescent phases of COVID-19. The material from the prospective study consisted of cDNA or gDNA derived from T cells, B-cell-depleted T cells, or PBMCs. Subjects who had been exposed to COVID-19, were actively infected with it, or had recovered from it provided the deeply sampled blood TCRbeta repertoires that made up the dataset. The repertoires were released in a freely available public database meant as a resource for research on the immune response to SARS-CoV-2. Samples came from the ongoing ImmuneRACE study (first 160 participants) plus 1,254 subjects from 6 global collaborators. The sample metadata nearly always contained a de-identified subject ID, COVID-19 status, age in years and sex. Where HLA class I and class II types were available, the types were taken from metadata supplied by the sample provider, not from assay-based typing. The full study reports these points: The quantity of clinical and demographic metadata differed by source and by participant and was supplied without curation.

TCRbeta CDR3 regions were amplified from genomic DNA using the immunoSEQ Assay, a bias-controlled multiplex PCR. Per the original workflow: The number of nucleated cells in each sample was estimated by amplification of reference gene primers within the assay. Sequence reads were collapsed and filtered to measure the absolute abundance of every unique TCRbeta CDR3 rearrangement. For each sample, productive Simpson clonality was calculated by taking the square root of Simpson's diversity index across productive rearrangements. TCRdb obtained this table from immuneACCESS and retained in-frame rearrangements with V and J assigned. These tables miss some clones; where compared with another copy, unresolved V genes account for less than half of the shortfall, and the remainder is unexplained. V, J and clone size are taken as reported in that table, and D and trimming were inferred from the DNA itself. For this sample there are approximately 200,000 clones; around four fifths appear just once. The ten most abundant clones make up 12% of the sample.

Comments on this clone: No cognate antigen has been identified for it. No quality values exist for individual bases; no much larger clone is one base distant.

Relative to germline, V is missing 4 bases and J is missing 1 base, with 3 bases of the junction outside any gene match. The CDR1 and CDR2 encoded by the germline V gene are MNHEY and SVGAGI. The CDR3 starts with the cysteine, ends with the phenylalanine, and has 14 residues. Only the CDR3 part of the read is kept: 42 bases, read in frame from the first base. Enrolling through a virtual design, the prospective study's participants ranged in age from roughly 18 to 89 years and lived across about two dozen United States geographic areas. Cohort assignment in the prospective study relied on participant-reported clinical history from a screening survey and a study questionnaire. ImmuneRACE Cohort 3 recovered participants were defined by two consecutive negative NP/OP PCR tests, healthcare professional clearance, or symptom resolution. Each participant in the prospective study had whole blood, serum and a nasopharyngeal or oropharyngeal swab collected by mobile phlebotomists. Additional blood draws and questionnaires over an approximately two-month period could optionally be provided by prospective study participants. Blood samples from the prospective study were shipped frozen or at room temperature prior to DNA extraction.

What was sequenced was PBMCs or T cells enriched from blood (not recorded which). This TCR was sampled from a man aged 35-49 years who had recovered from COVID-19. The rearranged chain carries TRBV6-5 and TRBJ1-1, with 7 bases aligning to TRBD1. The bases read TGTGCCAGCAGTTGGCGACAGGGGAACACTGAAGCTTTCTTT. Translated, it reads CASSWRQGNTEAFF.